This is a list of T cell receptor beta chains from one sample in a study of blood T cell repertoires in COVID-19. TCRdb keeps only in-frame clones here, not all; method: immunoSEQ multiplex PCR. This table has 95,000 to 150,000 clones, 80% to 85% appearing once. The sample consisted of peripheral blood. The source of these receptors is a woman in her forties or fifties with acute or convalescent COVID-19. CDR3s include the opening cysteine and the closing phenylalanine or tryptophan. Fields, in order: D gene, V gene, clone size, J gene, CDR3 DNA, CDR3 protein. A D gene is named only where the DNA matches it firmly. Clone size is not always given. Where it is, it says once, few, many or a class for expanded clones.

D: TRBD1
V: TRBV19
size: few
J: TRBJ2-3
DNA: TGTGCCAGTAGTGCCCGACAGGGAAGGGATACGCAGTATTTT
CDR3: CASSARQGRDTQYF

D: TRBD2
V: TRBV2
size: -
J: TRBJ2-1
DNA: TGTGCCACCCTAGCGGGCCCTAGCAATGAGCAGTTCTTC
CDR3: CATLAGPSNEQFF

D: TRBD2
V: TRBV7-8
size: -
J: TRBJ2-7
DNA: TGTGCCAGCAGCCAGAGCGGGACCTACGAGCAGTACTTC
CDR3: CASSQSGTYEQYF

D: TRBD1
V: TRBV27
size: -
J: TRBJ2-7
DNA: TGTGCCAGCACACCAAGGACAGGGGGGCCAGATACTTACGAGCAGTACTTC
CDR3: CASTPRTGGPDTYEQYF

D: TRBD2
V: TRBV19
size: -
J: TRBJ2-1
DNA: TGTGCCAGTAGTCACCTGGGACTAGCGGGTTCCTACAATGAGCAGTTCTTC
CDR3: CASSHLGLAGSYNEQFF

D: -
V: TRBV14
size: -
J: TRBJ1-2
DNA: TGTGCCAGCAGCCAAGGAAATGAATGGGGGCGCCATGGCTACACCTTC
CDR3: CASSQGNEWGRHGYTF

D: TRBD1
V: TRBV6-5
size: -
J: TRBJ1-1
DNA: TGTGCCAGCAGGGGGGACAGTGTGCCCAGTGAAGCTTTCTTT
CDR3: CASRGDSVPSEAFF

D: -
V: TRBV5-1
size: few
J: TRBJ2-7
DNA: TGCGCCAGCAGCCCCAATCCGGGGGATTCCTACGAGCAGTACTTC
CDR3: CASSPNPGDSYEQYF

D: -
V: TRBV28
size: few
J: TRBJ1-1
DNA: TGTGCCACCCGATTGCAGACTGAAGCTTTCTTT
CDR3: CATRLQTEAFF

D: -
V: TRBV29-1
size: -
J: TRBJ1-2
DNA: TGCAGCGTTGAAGATCGCCAGGGATTTGGCTACACCTTC
CDR3: CSVEDRQGFGYTF

D: -
V: TRBV18
size: few
J: TRBJ1-4
DNA: TGTGCCAGCTCACCCCTGGACAGTCAGAATGAAAAACTGTTTTTT
CDR3: CASSPLDSQNEKLFF

D: TRBD2
V: TRBV7-3
size: -
J: TRBJ2-2
DNA: TGTGCCAGCAGTCCCTACGGGGGGAGCACCGGGGAGCTGTTTTTT
CDR3: CASSPYGGSTGELFF

D: TRBD2
V: TRBV6-2/TRBV6-3
size: -
J: TRBJ2-3
DNA: TGTGCCAGCATCCCTAGCGGGAGTACAGATACGCAGTATTTT
CDR3: CASIPSGSTDTQYF

D: -
V: TRBV5-1
size: many
J: TRBJ1-4
DNA: TGCGCCAGCAGCTTAAAGGGGGTCGGCGAAAAACTGTTTTTT
CDR3: CASSLKGVGEKLFF

D: TRBD1
V: TRBV5-5
size: -
J: TRBJ1-2
DNA: TGTGCCAGCAGGATGCCGGGACAGGGAACCTACACCTTC
CDR3: CASRMPGQGTYTF

D: -
V: TRBV5-1
size: once
J: TRBJ1-1
DNA: TGCGCCAGCAGCCCCTACAGGGAGAACACTGAAGCTTTCTTT
CDR3: CASSPYRENTEAFF

D: TRBD1
V: TRBV9
size: -
J: TRBJ1-1
DNA: TGTGCCAGCAGCGTAGGGGGACAGGGAAACACTGAAGCTTTCTTT
CDR3: CASSVGGQGNTEAFF

D: -
V: TRBV29-1
size: -
J: TRBJ2-1
DNA: TGCAGCGTTGACGCCCGGAGCTCCTACAATGAGCAGTTCTTC
CDR3: CSVDARSSYNEQFF

D: -
V: TRBV5-1
size: -
J: TRBJ1-4
DNA: TGCGCCAGCAGCTCCCTGGCGGGGGGGAATAATGAAAAACTGTTTTTT
CDR3: CASSSLAGGNNEKLFF

D: TRBD2
V: TRBV5-1
size: -
J: TRBJ2-1
DNA: TGCGCCAGCAGCTTGGCGAGCGGGAGCTCCTACAATGAGCAGTTCTTC
CDR3: CASSLASGSSYNEQFF

D: -
V: TRBV7-3
size: -
J: TRBJ2-2
DNA: TGTGCCAGCAGCCCTGACAGGAACACCGGGGAGCTGTTTTTT
CDR3: CASSPDRNTGELFF

D: TRBD1
V: TRBV6-5
size: -
J: TRBJ2-7
DNA: TGTGCCAGCAGTTACCTGACAGGGAGTTCCTACGAGCAGTACTTC
CDR3: CASSYLTGSSYEQYF

D: TRBD2
V: TRBV6-1
size: once
J: TRBJ2-7
DNA: TGTGCCAGCAGTGAGGGCCCGGGGGGGGCGAACGAGCAGTACTTC
CDR3: CASSEGPGGANEQYF

D: TRBD2
V: TRBV28
size: few
J: TRBJ2-7
DNA: TGTGCCAGCAGTTTAAAGGGAGCGGGAGCAACCTACGAGCAGTACTTC
CDR3: CASSLKGAGATYEQYF

D: -
V: TRBV28
size: -
J: TRBJ1-3
DNA: TGTGCCAGCTACAGGGATCCCGGAAACACCATATATTTT
CDR3: CASYRDPGNTIYF

D: -
V: TRBV19
size: few
J: TRBJ1-2
DNA: TGTGCCAGTAGTAGAGGACAGCAGCCTTTCTCTGGCTACACCTTC
CDR3: CASSRGQQPFSGYTF

D: TRBD1
V: TRBV18
size: -
J: TRBJ2-7
DNA: TGTGCCAGCGCAAGGGACAGGGCTGCCTACGAGCAGTACTTC
CDR3: CASARDRAAYEQYF

D: -
V: TRBV18
size: once
J: TRBJ1-1
DNA: TGTGCCAGCTCACCACTGGTCCAGGTAAACGGAGCTTTCTTT
CDR3: CASSPLVQVNGAFF

D: -
V: TRBV15
size: few
J: TRBJ2-5
DNA: TGTGCCACCAGCGATCGAGTATCCCCCCGGGAGACCCAGTACTTC
CDR3: CATSDRVSPRETQYF

D: TRBD1
V: TRBV5-1
size: -
J: TRBJ1-2
DNA: TGCGCCAGCCGACAGGGGGTCGGCTATGGCTACACCTTC
CDR3: CASRQGVGYGYTF

D: TRBD2
V: TRBV2
size: -
J: TRBJ2-1
DNA: TGTGCCAGCAGGGCCGGGGGGGCGATGGGCAATGAGCAGTTCTTC
CDR3: CASRAGGAMGNEQFF

D: -
V: TRBV21-1
size: -
J: TRBJ1-6
DNA: TGTGCCAGCGCAAGAGGTTCACCCCTCCACTTT
CDR3: CASARGSPLHF

D: TRBD1
V: TRBV6-6
size: -
J: TRBJ2-3
DNA: TGTGCCAGCAGCGGGGGACAGGAAAACACAGATACGCAGTATTTT
CDR3: CASSGGQENTDTQYF

D: -
V: TRBV10-3
size: -
J: TRBJ2-2
DNA: TGTGCCATCAGTGGATTCCGCGGCGCGGCCGGGGAGCTGTTTTTT
CDR3: CAISGFRGAAGELFF

D: TRBD1
V: TRBV10-3
size: -
J: TRBJ2-7
DNA: TGTGCCATCAAAGGGACAGGGGCTTCCTACGAGCAGTACTTC
CDR3: CAIKGTGASYEQYF

D: TRBD1
V: TRBV3-1/TRBV3-2
size: -
J: TRBJ1-2
DNA: TGTGCCAGCAGCCGACCGGGACAGGGGATTTATGGCTACACCTTC
CDR3: CASSRPGQGIYGYTF

D: -
V: TRBV12-1
size: -
J: TRBJ2-7
DNA: TGTGCCAGCAGCCTCGGACTAGCGGGCTCCTACGAGCAGTACTTC
CDR3: CASSLGLAGSYEQYF

D: TRBD1
V: TRBV5-6
size: -
J: TRBJ1-2
DNA: TGTGCCAGCAGCTTTACAAGGACAGGGGGCCGGGGCTACACCTTC
CDR3: CASSFTRTGGRGYTF

D: -
V: TRBV29-1
size: -
J: TRBJ1-4
DNA: TGCAGCGTTCGAGTCCTCGCAACTAATGAAAAACTGTTTTTT
CDR3: CSVRVLATNEKLFF

D: -
V: TRBV10-1
size: few
J: TRBJ2-1
DNA: TGCGCCAGCAGTGAGAGGGGGGGGAGCTCCTACAATGAGCAGTTCTTC
CDR3: CASSERGGSSYNEQFF

D: -
V: TRBV14
size: -
J: TRBJ2-4
DNA: TGTGCCAGCAGCCAAGAGGGACTAGCCAAAAACATTCAGTACTTC
CDR3: CASSQEGLAKNIQYF

D: -
V: TRBV29-1
size: once
J: TRBJ2-5
DNA: TGCAGCGTGAACAGGGATGAGACCCAGTACTTC
CDR3: CSVNRDETQYF

D: TRBD1
V: TRBV18
size: once
J: TRBJ2-1
DNA: TGTGCCAGCTCACCATTAGCGACAGGGAACGAGCAGTTCTTC
CDR3: CASSPLATGNEQFF

D: TRBD2
V: TRBV19
size: -
J: TRBJ2-2
DNA: TGTGCCAGTAGTCCGGGACTACTCCGTGACACCGGGGAGCTGTTTTTT
CDR3: CASSPGLLRDTGELFF

D: TRBD1
V: TRBV18
size: -
J: TRBJ1-2
DNA: TGTGCCAGCTCAGAACAGGGGGCCGTTGGCTACACCTTC
CDR3: CASSEQGAVGYTF

D: -
V: TRBV20-1
size: -
J: TRBJ1-2
DNA: TGCAGTGCTAGTTTGTCAAAATATGGCTACACCTTC
CDR3: CSASLSKYGYTF

D: -
V: TRBV19
size: -
J: TRBJ1-2
DNA: TGTGCCAGTACCGGGGGTAGGCTCTATGGCTACACCTTC
CDR3: CASTGGRLYGYTF

D: TRBD2
V: TRBV2
size: -
J: TRBJ2-5
DNA: TGTGCCAGCAGCGACGGGACTAGCGAGCGGAAAGAGACCCAGTACTTC
CDR3: CASSDGTSERKETQYF